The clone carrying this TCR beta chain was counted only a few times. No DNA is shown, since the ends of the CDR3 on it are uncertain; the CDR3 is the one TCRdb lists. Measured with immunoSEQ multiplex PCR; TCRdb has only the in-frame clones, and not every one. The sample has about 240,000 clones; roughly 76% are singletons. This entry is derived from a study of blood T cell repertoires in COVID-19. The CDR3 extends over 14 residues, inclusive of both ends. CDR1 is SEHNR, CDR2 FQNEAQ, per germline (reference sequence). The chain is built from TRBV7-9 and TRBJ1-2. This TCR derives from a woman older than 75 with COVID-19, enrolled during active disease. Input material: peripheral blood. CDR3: CASSFGGGTTIHTF.